The 19 T cell receptor beta chains presented below share a single source sample, sequenced in a study of T cell repertoires in cytomegalovirus infection. In TCRdb, the reads were re-called with MiXCR into one record per CDR3 protein. The table includes about 310,000 distinct CDR3 sequences, about a sixth detected once. Sequenced input: PBMCs. Source of these receptors: a human donor in good health (CMV status not recorded). Some clones in this sample may be carry-over from other donors' samples.

This clonotype has a count of ten or more. This rearrangement joins TRBV7-8 to TRBJ2-7, with D uncertain. The ends were cut back, 1 base at V and 6 bases at J, with 13 bases in the middle. This CDR3 has 14 residues. Germline CDR1 is SGHVS and CDR2 is FQNEAQ. CDR3 in amino acids: CASSLEHGPFEQYF. In DNA form, the CDR3 reads TGTGCCAGCAGCTTAGAACACGGTCCCTTCGAGCAGTACTTC.

The V and J genes are TRBV4-1 and TRBJ2-7; possibly TRBD2 for D (5 bases). Germline V CDR1 and CDR2: MGHRA, YSYEKL. Trimming left V 0 bases short and J 4 bases short, with 16 bases between. CDR3 length: 16 amino acids. The CDR3 reads CASSQEEGPGYYEQYF. CDR3 nucleotides: TGCGCCAGCAGCCAAGAGGAAGGCCCGGGGTATTACGAGCAGTACTTC.

This clonotype has only a few counts. The chain recombines TRBV7-6 with TRBJ2-1; D may be TRBD2 (5 bases). The ends were cut back, 4 bases at V and 8 bases at J, with 12 bases in the middle. The germline V gene has CDR1 SGHVS and CDR2 FNYEAQ. The CDR3 covers 13 residues. CDR3 sequence: CASSSPEGYEQFF. DNA of the CDR3: TGTGCCAGCAGCTCCCCCGAGGGCTATGAGCAGTTCTTC.

CDR3 DNA: TGTGCCAGCAGTTCCCGACGGGACATCGGCACAGATACGCAGTATTTT. Translated: CASSSRRDIGTDTQYF. This chain joins TRBV6-2 or TRBV6-3 and TRBJ2-3; possibly TRBD1 for D (6 bases). This CDR3 comprises 16 residues. Trimming removed 4 bases from V and 1 base from J, with 15 bases in between. Germline V gene data show CDR1 as MNHEY and CDR2 as SVGEGT.

This clonotype appeared many times. The genes are TRBV28 and TRBJ1-2, with D perhaps TRBD1 (6 bases). With 3 bases removed from V and 7 bases from J, the gap between germline ends came to 9 bases. This CDR3 comprises 12 residues. Germline loops: CDR1 MDHEN, CDR2 SYDVKM. The CDR3 spells CASSFGGRGYTF. Written as DNA, the CDR3 is TGTGCCAGCAGTTTCGGGGGGCGTGGCTACACCTTC.

The chain joins TRBV19 to TRBJ1-6, with TRBD1 identical over 9 bases. The CDR3 sequence is 15 residues long. V trimming: 5 bases; J trimming: 12 bases; junction bases outside the gene matches: 11. The germline V gene has CDR1 LNHDA and CDR2 SQIVND (reference sequence). The CDR3 DNA sequence: TGTGCCAGTAGTTTACGGGACAGGGAGTCGCAACCCCTCCACTTT. It specifies CASSLRDRESQPLHF.

The CDR3 spells CSATGTSGNFYGYTF. CDR3 coding DNA: TGCAGTGCCACGGGGACGTCGGGCAATTTCTATGGCTACACCTTC. The rearrangement uses TRBV20-1 and TRBJ1-2; TRBD1 might be the D (5 bases). Germline V lookup: CDR1 DFQATT, CDR2 SNEGSKA (reference sequence). The CDR3 is 15 residues long. V dropped 6 bases and J dropped 4 bases, with 21 bases sitting between them.

In its sample, this clonotype was seen many times. In nucleotides, the CDR3 is TGTGCCAGCAGTGACGGCGGGCAGGATAATCAGCCCCAGCATTTT. Protein: CASSDGGQDNQPQHF. This rearrangement joins TRBV2 to TRBJ1-5; D gene uncertain. Looked up from germline, CDR1 is SNHLY and CDR2 is FYNNEI. The CDR3 length is 15 residues. Trimming removed 3 bases from V and 4 bases from J, with 13 bases in between.

This chain uses TRBV25-1 with TRBJ1-5; the D is unclear. The V gene lost 5 bases and the J gene lost 0 bases, with 8 bases spanning the gap. CDR3 length equals 14 residues. Germline CDR1 MGHDK, CDR2 SYGVNS. CDR3 coding DNA: TGTGCCAGCAGTCCCCACAATAGCAATCAGCCCCAGCATTTT. Translated, it gives CASSPHNSNQPQHF.

This clonotype was observed a few times. The chain has TRBV6-5 and TRBJ2-7; the D gene is possibly TRBD1 (5 bases). The length of the CDR3 is 16 residues. CDR1 and CDR2 from the germline V gene are MNHEY and SVGAGI. Trimming removed 4 bases from V and 0 bases from J, with 16 bases in between. The CDR3 nucleotides read TGTGCCAGCAGTTGGCCGGACACAAGATCCTCCTACGAGCAGTACTTC. Protein product: CASSWPDTRSSYEQYF.

By share of the sample, this clonotype is medium-sized (0.01 to 0.1%). This rearrangement joins TRBV7-2 to TRBJ1-2; the match to TRBD1 covers 8 bases. The trim removed 5 bases at V and 6 bases at J, leaving 8 bases unmatched. This CDR3 contains 14 residues. Per germline, CDR1 SGHTA and CDR2 FQGNSA. The CDR3 DNA sequence: TGTGCCAGCAGCGCAAGACAGGGGTTAGATGGCTACACCTTC. Residues: CASSARQGLDGYTF.

A single count supports this clonotype. The chain is built from TRBV5-1 and TRBJ2-2; TRBD2 aligns across 9 bases. CDR1 SGHRS and CDR2 YFSETQ come from the germline V gene. The CDR3 loop spans 15 amino acids. The V gene end was trimmed by 2 bases and the J gene end by 7 bases; junction bases not matched to a gene: 6. CDR3 DNA sequence: TGCGCCAGCAGCTTCGGGACTAGCACTCTCGGGGAGCTGTTTTTT. Protein: CASSFGTSTLGELFF.

V usage is TRBV3-1 and J usage is TRBJ1-2; D ambiguous. CDR1 and CDR2 (germline): LGHDT, YNNKEL (reference sequence). The CDR3 extends over 13 amino acids. Trimming removed 0 bases from V and 4 bases from J, with 6 bases in between. CDR3 sequence reads: CASSQEGFYGYTF. DNA of the CDR3: TGTGCCAGCAGCCAAGAAGGATTCTATGGCTACACCTTC.

V and J are TRBV4-2 and TRBJ1-2, with a weak D call TRBD1 (5 bases). The CDR3 totals 15 residues. Looked up from germline, CDR1 is LGHNA and CDR2 is YNFKEQ. The V gene lost 1 base and the J gene lost 6 bases, with 15 bases spanning the gap. The CDR3 DNA follows: TGTGCCAGCAGCCAAGCTTGGAACAGGAGGGATGGCTACACCTTC. Translation gives CASSQAWNRRDGYTF.

This clonotype was observed at least ten times. DNA for the CDR3: TGTGCCAGCAGCTTAGAACAGGTCGGCAATCAGCCCCAGCATTTT. Residues: CASSLEQVGNQPQHF. V is TRBV7-8 and J is TRBJ1-5; D might be TRBD1 (5 bases). This CDR3 is built from 15 residues. Trimming removed 1 base at V and 2 bases at J, with 9 bases between. The germline CDR1 and CDR2 sequences are SGHVS and FQNEAQ.

The chain combines TRBV5-4 with TRBJ2-3; tentative D call: TRBD2 (5 bases). CDR1 is SGHNT, CDR2 YYREEE, per germline (reference sequence). Trimming took 4 bases from V and 6 from J, leaving 9 bases between them. This CDR3 comprises 12 residues. This CDR3 is CASSPGIDTQYF. The CDR3 nucleotides read TGTGCCAGCAGCCCCGGGATTGATACGCAGTATTTT.

This clonotype has a handful of counts. This chain uses TRBV3-1 with TRBJ1-5; TRBD1 matches 9 bases. V was pared by 3 bases and J by 8 bases, with 5 bases of the junction left unmatched. CDR3 size: 14 residues. CDR1 is LGHDT and CDR2 is YNNKEL in the germline V gene (reference sequence). The CDR3 region has the DNA TGTGCCAGCAGCCAGGGGACAGGGCGGGAGCCCCAGCATTTT. Amino acids: CASSQGTGREPQHF.

V gene TRBV27 combines with J gene TRBJ1-2, with D possibly matching TRBD1 (6 bases). V lost 11 bases to trimming and J lost 6 bases, with 19 bases between them. Per germline, CDR1 MNHEY and CDR2 SMNVEV (reference sequence). The CDR3 totals 13 residues. As DNA, the CDR3 is TGTGCCGGCCCTCCCGGGGGCAGGAATGGCTACACCTTC. Its protein is CAGPPGGRNGYTF.

This sequence joins TRBV11-2 and TRBJ1-4; TRBD1 agrees at 11 bases. V trimming: 3 bases; J trimming: 8 bases; junction bases outside the gene matches: 2. Germline CDR1 is SGHAT and CDR2 is FQNNGV. The CDR3 is 14 amino acids. CDR3 coding DNA: TGTGCCAGCAGCTTCCGGACAGGGGGCGAAAAACTGTTTTTT. It is translated as CASSFRTGGEKLFF.